The rows below give T cell receptor beta chains drawn from one sample of a study of naive and memory T cell subsets. TCRdb reprocessed the UMI-ligation and nested PCR reads via MiXCR and lists one record per CDR3 protein. The sample carries tens of thousands of distinct CDR3 sequences, about an eighth recorded once. What was sequenced was effector memory CD4+ T cells from blood. The receptors come from a human donor in good health. Each CDR3 is given with its conserved first and last residue. The order of the fields is D gene, V gene, clone size, J gene, CDR3 protein, CDR3 DNA. D genes are given only for firm matches. A clone size is listed for some rows: how often the clone was seen (once, few, many), or a class if it is expanded.

>-|TRBV7-2|many|TRBJ2-2
CASSSQTRAGELFF
TGTGCCAGCAGTTCTCAAACGAGGGCCGGGGAGCTGTTTTTT
>-|TRBV27|-|TRBJ2-5
CASSPDPDTKETQYF
TGTGCCAGCAGTCCAGATCCCGATACCAAAGAGACCCAGTACTTC
>TRBD1|TRBV7-8|-|TRBJ1-2
CASTEQQGYGYTF
TGTGCCAGCACGGAACAACAGGGGTATGGCTACACCTTC
>TRBD2|TRBV24-1|-|TRBJ2-7
CATSDTSGGYEQYF
TGTGCCACCAGTGATACTAGCGGAGGCTACGAGCAGTACTTC
>-|TRBV4-2|-|TRBJ1-3
CASSKSGQAISGNTIYF
TGTGCCAGCAGCAAAAGTGGGCAGGCGATCTCTGGAAACACCATATATTTT
>-|TRBV2|few|TRBJ1-2
CASSEGPRVPGGYTF
TGTGCCAGCAGTGAAGGTCCAAGGGTCCCGGGTGGCTACACCTTC
>-|TRBV6-5|few|TRBJ2-6
CASSLSSAYSGANVLTF
TGTGCCAGCAGTTTGTCTAGCGCCTACTCTGGGGCCAACGTCCTGACTTTC
>TRBD1|TRBV20-1|-|TRBJ1-5
CSAGQSGGPQHF
TGCAGTGCGGGACAGAGCGGAGGGCCCCAGCATTTT
>-|TRBV7-2|many|TRBJ2-7
CASSPHPGEAYEQYF
TGTGCCAGCAGCCCGCACCCGGGAGAAGCCTACGAGCAGTACTTC
>-|TRBV7-2|-|TRBJ1-3
CASSFRGGTGNTIYF
TGTGCCAGCAGCTTTAGGGGGGGGACAGGAAACACCATATATTTT
>-|TRBV6-2/TRBV6-3|many|TRBJ2-1
CASSKLAGNEQFF
TGTGCCAGCAGTAAGCTAGCCGGCAATGAGCAGTTCTTC
>TRBD1|TRBV5-1|few|TRBJ1-4
CASSVYQTGRNEKLFF
TGCGCCAGCAGCGTCTACCAGACAGGGCGGAATGAAAAACTGTTTTTT
>TRBD2|TRBV20-1|many|TRBJ2-1
CSARESGGSSYNEQFF
TGCAGTGCTAGAGAAAGTGGCGGGAGTAGCTACAATGAGCAGTTCTTC
>TRBD2|TRBV5-5|many|TRBJ2-1
CASSSGTTYNEQFF
TGTGCCAGCAGCTCCGGGACTACTTACAATGAGCAGTTCTTC
>TRBD1|TRBV7-8|many|TRBJ1-6
CASSKGQYNSPLHF
TGTGCCAGCAGCAAGGGACAGTATAATTCACCCCTCCACTTT